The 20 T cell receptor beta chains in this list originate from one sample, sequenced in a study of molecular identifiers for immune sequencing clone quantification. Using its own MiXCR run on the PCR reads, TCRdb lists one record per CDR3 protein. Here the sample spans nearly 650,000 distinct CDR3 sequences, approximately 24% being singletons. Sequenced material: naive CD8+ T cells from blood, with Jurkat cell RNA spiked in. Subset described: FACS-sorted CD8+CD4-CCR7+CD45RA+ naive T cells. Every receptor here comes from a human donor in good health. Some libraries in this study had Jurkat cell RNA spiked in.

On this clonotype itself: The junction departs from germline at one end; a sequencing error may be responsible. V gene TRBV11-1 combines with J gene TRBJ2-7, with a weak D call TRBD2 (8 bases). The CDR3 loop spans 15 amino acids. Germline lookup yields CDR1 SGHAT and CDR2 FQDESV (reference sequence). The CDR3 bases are TGTGCCAGCAGCATAGCGGGACAGTGGCCTTGGGAGCAGTACTTC. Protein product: CASSIAGQWPWEQYF.

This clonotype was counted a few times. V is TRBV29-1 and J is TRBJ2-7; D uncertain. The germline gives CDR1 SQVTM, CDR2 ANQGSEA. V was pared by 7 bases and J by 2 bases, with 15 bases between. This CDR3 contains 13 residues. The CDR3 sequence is CSATPGSPYEQYF. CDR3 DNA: TGCAGCGCCACGCCGGGTTCCCCCTACGAGCAGTACTTC.

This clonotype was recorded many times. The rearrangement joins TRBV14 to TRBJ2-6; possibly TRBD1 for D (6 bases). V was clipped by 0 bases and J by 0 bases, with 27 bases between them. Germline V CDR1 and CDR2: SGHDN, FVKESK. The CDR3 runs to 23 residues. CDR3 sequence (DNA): TGTGCCAGCAGCCAAGACGCCTGGAGAAGGACAGAGACGCTTATCTCTGGGGCCAACGTCCTGACTTTC. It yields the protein CASSQDAWRRTETLISGANVLTF.

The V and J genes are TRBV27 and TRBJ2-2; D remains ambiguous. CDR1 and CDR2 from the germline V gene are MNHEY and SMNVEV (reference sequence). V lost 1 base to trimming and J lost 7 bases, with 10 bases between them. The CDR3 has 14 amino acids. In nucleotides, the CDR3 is TGTGCCAGCAGTTTATTCGGGTTCAGCGGGGAGCTGTTTTTT. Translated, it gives CASSLFGFSGELFF.

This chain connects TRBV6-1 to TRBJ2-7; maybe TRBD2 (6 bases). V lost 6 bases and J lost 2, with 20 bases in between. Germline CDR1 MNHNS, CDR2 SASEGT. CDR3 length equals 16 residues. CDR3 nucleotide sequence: TGTGCCAGCAGCGTCCACGGGGCTAGCGAGACCTACGAGCAGTACTTC. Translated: CASSVHGASETYEQYF.

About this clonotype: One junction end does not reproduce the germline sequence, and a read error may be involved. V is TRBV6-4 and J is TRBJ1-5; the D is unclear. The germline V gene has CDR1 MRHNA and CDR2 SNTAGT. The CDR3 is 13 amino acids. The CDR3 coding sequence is TGTGCCAACAGTGACGGACCGGGTCAGCCCCAGCATTTT. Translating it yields CANSDGPGQPQHF.

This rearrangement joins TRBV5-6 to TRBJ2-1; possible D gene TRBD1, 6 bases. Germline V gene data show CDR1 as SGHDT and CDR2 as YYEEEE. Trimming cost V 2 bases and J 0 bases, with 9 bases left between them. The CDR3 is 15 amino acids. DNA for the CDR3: TGTGCCAGCAGCTTTCGGGACAACTCCTACAATGAGCAGTTCTTC. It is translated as CASSFRDNSYNEQFF.

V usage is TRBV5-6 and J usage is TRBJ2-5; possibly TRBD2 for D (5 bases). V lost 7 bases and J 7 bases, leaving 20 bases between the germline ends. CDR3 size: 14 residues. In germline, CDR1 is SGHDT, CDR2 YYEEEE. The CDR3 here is CASEKFPEARTQYF. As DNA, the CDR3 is TGTGCCAGCGAAAAGTTTCCGGAGGCCCGGACCCAGTACTTC.

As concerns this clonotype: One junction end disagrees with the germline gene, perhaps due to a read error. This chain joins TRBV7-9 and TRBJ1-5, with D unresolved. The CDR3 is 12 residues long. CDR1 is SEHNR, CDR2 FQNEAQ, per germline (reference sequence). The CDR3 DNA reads TGTGCCAGCCGCTCTCTAGCTCCGCCCCCGCCTTTT. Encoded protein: CASRSLAPPPPF.

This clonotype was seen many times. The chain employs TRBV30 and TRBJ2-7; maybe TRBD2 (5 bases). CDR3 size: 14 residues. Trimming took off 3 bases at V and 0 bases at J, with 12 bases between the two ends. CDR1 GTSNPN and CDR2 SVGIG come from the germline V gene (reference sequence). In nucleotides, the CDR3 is TGTGCCTGGAGCGAGGGCAGTAGCTCCTACGAGCAGTACTTC. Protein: CAWSEGSSSYEQYF.

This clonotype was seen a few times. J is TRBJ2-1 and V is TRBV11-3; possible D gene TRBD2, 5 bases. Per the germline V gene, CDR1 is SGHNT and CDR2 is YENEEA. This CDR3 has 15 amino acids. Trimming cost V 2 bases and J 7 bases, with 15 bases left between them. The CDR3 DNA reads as TGTGCCAGCAGCTTAAGTCAGGACTTGACAAATGAGCAGTTCTTC. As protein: CASSLSQDLTNEQFF.

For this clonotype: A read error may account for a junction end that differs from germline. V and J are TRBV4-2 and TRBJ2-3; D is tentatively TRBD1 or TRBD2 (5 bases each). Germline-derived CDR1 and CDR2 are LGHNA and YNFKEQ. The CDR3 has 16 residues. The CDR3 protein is CASSQQVGDLTNTQYF. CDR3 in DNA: TGTGCCAGCAGCCAGCAAGTGGGGGACCTCACAAATACGCAGTATTTT.

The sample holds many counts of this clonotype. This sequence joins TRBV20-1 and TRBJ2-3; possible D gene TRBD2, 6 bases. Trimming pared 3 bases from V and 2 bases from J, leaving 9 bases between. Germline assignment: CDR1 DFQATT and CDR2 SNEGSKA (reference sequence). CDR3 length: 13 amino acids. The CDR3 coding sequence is TGCAGTGCTAGTAGCGGATTCACAGATACGCAGTATTTT. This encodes CSASSGFTDTQYF.

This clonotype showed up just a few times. CDR3 protein: CSATPRGSGEKLFF. The CDR3 DNA reads TGCAGTGCTACCCCCCGGGGCTCTGGGGAAAAACTGTTTTTT. The chain couples TRBV20-1 to TRBJ1-4; tentative D call: TRBD1 (5 bases). The CDR3 loop spans 14 amino acids. Between the trimmed V and J ends, which lost 4 bases and 8 bases, there was a span of 17 bases. CDR1 and CDR2 from the germline V gene are DFQATT and SNEGSKA (reference sequence).

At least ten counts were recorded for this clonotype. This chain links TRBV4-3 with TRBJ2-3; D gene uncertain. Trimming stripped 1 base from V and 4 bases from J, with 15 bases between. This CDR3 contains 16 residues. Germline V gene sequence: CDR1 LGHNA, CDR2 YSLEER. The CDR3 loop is CASSQGSVRSSDTQYF. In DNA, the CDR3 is TGCGCCAGCAGCCAAGGGAGCGTGAGGAGCTCAGATACGCAGTATTTT.

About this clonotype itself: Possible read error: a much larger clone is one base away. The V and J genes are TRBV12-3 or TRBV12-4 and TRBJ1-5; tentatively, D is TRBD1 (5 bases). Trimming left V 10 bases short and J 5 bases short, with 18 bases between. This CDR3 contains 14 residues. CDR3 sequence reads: CANSLGEYYQPQHF. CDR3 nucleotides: TGTGCCAACAGCCTAGGGGAGTATTATCAGCCCCAGCATTTT.

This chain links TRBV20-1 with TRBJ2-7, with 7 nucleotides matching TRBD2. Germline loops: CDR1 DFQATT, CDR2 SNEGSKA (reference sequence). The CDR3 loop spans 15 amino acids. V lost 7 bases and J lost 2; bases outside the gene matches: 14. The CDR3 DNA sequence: TGCAGTGTCACCAAATCGGAAGCGGGGACCTACGAGCAGTACTTC. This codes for CSVTKSEAGTYEQYF.

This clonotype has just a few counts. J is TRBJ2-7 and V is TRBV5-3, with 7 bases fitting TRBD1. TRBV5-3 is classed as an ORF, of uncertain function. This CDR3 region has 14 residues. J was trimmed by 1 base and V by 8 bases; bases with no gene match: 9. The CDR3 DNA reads TGTGCCAGCAGTTATGGGACAGAGTCCTACGAGCAGTACTTC. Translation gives CASSYGTESYEQYF.

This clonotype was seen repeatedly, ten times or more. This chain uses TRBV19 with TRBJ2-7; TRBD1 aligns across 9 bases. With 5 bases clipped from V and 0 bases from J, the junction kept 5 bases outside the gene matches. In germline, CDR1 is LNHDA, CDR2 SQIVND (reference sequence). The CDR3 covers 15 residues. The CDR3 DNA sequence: TGTGCCAGTAGTTCCGGGACAGGGTTCTCCTACGAGCAGTACTTC. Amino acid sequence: CASSSGTGFSYEQYF. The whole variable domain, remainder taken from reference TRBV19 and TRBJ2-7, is DGGITQSPKYLFRKEGQNVTLSCEQNLNHDAMYWYRQDPGQGLRLIYYSQIVNDFQKGDIAEGYSVSREKKESFPLTVTSAQKNPTAFYLCASSSGTGFSYEQYFGPGTRLTVT.

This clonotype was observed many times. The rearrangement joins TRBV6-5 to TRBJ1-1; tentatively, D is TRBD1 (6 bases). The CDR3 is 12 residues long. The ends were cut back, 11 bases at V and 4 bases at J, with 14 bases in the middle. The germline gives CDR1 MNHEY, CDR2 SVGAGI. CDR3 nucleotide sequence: TGTGCCGTAGAGGGGGGCGGCACTGAAGCTTTCTTT. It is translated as CAVEGGGTEAFF.